What follows are 23 T cell receptor beta chains derived from one specimen sequenced in a study of blood T cell repertoires in COVID-19. Here immunoSEQ multiplex PCR was the method, and the copy in TCRdb shows in-frame clones only, minus some. The table lists 200,000 to 250,000 clones, 80% to 90% of them singletons. Sequenced sample: PBMCs or T cells enriched from blood (not recorded which). Every receptor here comes from a woman younger than 30 in a cohort exposed to, infected with or recovered from COVID-19 (not recorded which).

The rearrangement links TRBV5-1 to TRBJ1-6, with 7 positions matching TRBD1. Losses at the gene ends were 1 base for V and 7 bases for J; bases not matched to a gene: 14. CDR1 is SGHRS, CDR2 YFSETQ, per germline. There are 18 residues in the CDR3. CDR3 bases: TGCGCCAGCAGCTTGTTTGGACAGACAGGGAGGAGAAATTCACCCCTCCACTTT. Residues: CASSLFGQTGRRNSPLHF. The full variable domain, completed using reference TRBV5-1 and TRBJ1-6, is KAGVTQTPRYLIKTRGQQVTLSCSPISGHRSVSWYQQTPGQGLQFLFEYFSETQRNKGNFPGRFSGRQFSNSRSEMNVSTLELGDSALYLCASSLFGQTGRRNSPLHFGNGTRLTVT.

The J gene is TRBJ2-1, the V gene TRBV20-1; 11 bases fit TRBD2. V trimming: 3 bases; J trimming: 7 bases; junction bases outside the gene matches: 5. The CDR3 runs to 14 residues. Looked up from germline, CDR1 is DFQATT and CDR2 is SNEGSKA (reference sequence). The CDR3 region has the DNA TGCAGTGCTAGTAGCGGGGGGGCCGTAAATGAGCAGTTCTTC. This gives the protein CSASSGGAVNEQFF.

The rearrangement uses TRBV6-6 and TRBJ1-5, with 10 bases aligning to TRBD1. This CDR3 contains 16 residues. V lost 6 bases and J lost 8; bases outside the gene matches: 13. Germline assignment: CDR1 MNHNY and CDR2 SVGAGI (reference sequence). CDR3 residues: CASRDRPGQGLKPQHF. For the CDR3, the DNA is TGTGCCAGCAGAGACCGGCCGGGACAGGGGTTGAAGCCCCAGCATTTT.

The chain employs TRBV2 and TRBJ1-5; 8 bases are shared with TRBD1. From germline, CDR1 is SNHLY and CDR2 FYNNEI. This CDR3 is 14 amino acids long. The V and J ends lost 6 bases and 3 bases, in that order; junction bases with no gene match: 4. The CDR3 spells CASSPGQVNQPQHF. The DNA of the CDR3 is TGTGCCAGCAGCCCGGGACAGGTCAATCAGCCCCAGCATTTT.

The genes are TRBV28 and TRBJ1-4, with 8 positions matching TRBD1. Germline V gives CDR1 MDHEN, CDR2 SYDVKM. This CDR3 comprises 13 residues. Trimming took 9 bases from V and 6 from J; bases not matched to a gene: 6. Here the CDR3 reads CASGDRGHEKLFF. The DNA of the CDR3 is TGTGCCAGTGGAGACAGGGGCCATGAAAAACTGTTTTTT.

The rearrangement links TRBV6-5 to TRBJ1-2, with D hard to call. This CDR3 contains 14 residues. The V and J ends lost 7 bases and 8 bases respectively, with 20 bases between them. Germline CDR1 and CDR2: MNHEY and SVGAGI. CDR3 in amino acids: CASTYRGRGVGYTF. In DNA form, the CDR3 reads TGTGCCAGCACCTACCGCGGTCGGGGTGTCGGCTACACCTTC.

The rearrangement links TRBV28 to TRBJ1-4; 8 bases align to TRBD1. V was pared by 7 bases and J by 2 bases, with 15 bases of the junction left unmatched. The germline V gene has CDR1 MDHEN and CDR2 SYDVKM. The CDR3 spans 18 residues. CDR3 sequence reads: CASTQAGTGGLTNEKLFF. As DNA, the CDR3 is TGTGCCAGCACGCAAGCGGGTACAGGGGGTTTGACTAATGAAAAACTGTTTTTT.

This clone was seen a few times. The same CDR3 also results from other DNA sequences found in this sample. This chain links TRBV4-1 with TRBJ2-1; 7 nucleotides match TRBD1. Germline CDR1 is MGHRA and CDR2 is YSYEKL. V dropped 4 bases and J dropped 3; count of bases not matched to a gene: 0. The CDR3 has 13 residues. The CDR3 region has the DNA TGCGCCAGCAGCCGGGACAGCTACAATGAGCAGTTCTTC. Translated: CASSRDSYNEQFF.

The chain carries TRBV4-1 and TRBJ2-2; TRBD1 agrees at 9 bases. The germline CDR1 and CDR2 sequences are MGHRA and YSYEKL. The CDR3 length is 17 residues. J gave up 2 bases and V 3 bases, and 7 bases lay outside the gene matches. This CDR3 is CASSHLPGQGNTGELFF. CDR3 coding DNA: TGCGCCAGCAGCCATCTCCCGGGACAGGGAAACACCGGGGAGCTGTTTTTT.

The chain combines TRBV3-1 (or the pseudogene TRBV3-2) with TRBJ2-2; 8 bases are shared with TRBD1. CDR1 is LGHDT and CDR2 is YNNKEL in the germline V gene (reference sequence). With V trimmed by 4 bases and J by 3 bases, 4 bases remained unmatched. The CDR3 contains 15 residues. The CDR3: CASSPTGAHTGELFF. DNA of the CDR3: TGTGCCAGCAGCCCGACAGGGGCCCACACCGGGGAGCTGTTTTTT.

The V gene is TRBV2, the J gene TRBJ2-5; D may be TRBD2 (5 bases). The CDR3 loop spans 14 amino acids. The V and J ends lost 5 bases and 4 bases respectively, with 14 bases between them. Germline V gene data show CDR1 as SNHLY and CDR2 as FYNNEI. CDR3 region: CASSPGSAGETQYF. CDR3 DNA sequence: TGTGCCAGCAGTCCGGGATCGGCCGGAGAGACCCAGTACTTC.

The chain joins TRBV2 to TRBJ2-1; D is perhaps TRBD2 (6 bases). Per the germline V gene, CDR1 is SNHLY and CDR2 is FYNNEI. There are 16 residues in the CDR3. Trimming stripped 5 bases from V and 0 bases from J, with 14 bases between. The CDR3 DNA is TGTGCCAGCAGTTCTCAGACTAGTAACTCCTACAATGAGCAGTTCTTC. Translating gives CASSSQTSNSYNEQFF.

This rearrangement joins TRBV6-6 to TRBJ2-3; 8 bases align to TRBD1. V lost 5 bases to trimming and J lost 11 bases; unmatched junction nucleotides: 9. The CDR3 has 13 residues. CDR1 and CDR2 (germline): MNHNY, SVGAGI (reference sequence). The CDR3 loop reads CASSPRQGFGQYF. The DNA of the CDR3 is TGTGCCAGCAGTCCCAGACAGGGGTTTGGGCAGTATTTT.

The rearrangement uses TRBV27 and TRBJ2-2; TRBD2 matches 8 bases. The V and J ends lost 5 bases and 6 bases, in that order; junction bases with no gene match: 8. The CDR3 sequence is 15 residues long. CDR1 is MNHEY and CDR2 is SMNVEV in the germline V gene (reference sequence). CDR3 sequence: CASSPRSTSAGELFF. The CDR3 nucleotides are TGTGCCAGCAGTCCCCGATCGACTAGCGCCGGGGAGCTGTTTTTT.

The rearrangement links TRBV18 to TRBJ2-7; 9 nucleotides agree with TRBD1. The germline V gene has CDR1 KGHSH and CDR2 LQKENI. The V gene end was trimmed by 4 bases and the J gene end by 5 bases; junction bases not matched to a gene: 9. The CDR3 contains 15 residues. DNA for the CDR3: TGTGCCAGCTCACTTCCCGGGACAGGGATCAACGAGCAGTACTTC. It is translated as CASSLPGTGINEQYF.

This sequence joins TRBV27 and TRBJ2-7, with 8 nucleotides matching TRBD1. The CDR3 covers 15 residues. Germline assignment: CDR1 MNHEY and CDR2 SMNVEV (reference sequence). The ends lost 4 bases at V and 3 bases at J; junction bases unmatched: 8. Here the CDR3 DNA reads TGTGCCAGCAGTTCGTGGACAGGGAGAGGCTACGAGCAGTACTTC. It specifies CASSSWTGRGYEQYF.

The chain links TRBV5-6 to TRBJ2-1; D gene uncertain. Looked up from germline, CDR1 is SGHDT and CDR2 is YYEEEE. Trimming shortened V by 4 bases and J by 7 bases, and 12 bases separated the two germline ends. The CDR3 spans 13 residues. CDR3 region: CASSPRLENEQFF. The CDR3 region has the DNA TGTGCCAGCAGCCCACGTTTGGAGAATGAGCAGTTCTTC.

The chain combines TRBV7-8 with TRBJ1-2; 8 bases fit TRBD1. This CDR3 has 13 residues. The germline V gene encodes CDR1 SGHVS and CDR2 FQNEAQ. After removal of 3 bases from V and 5 bases from J, the junction contained 2 bases not matched to a gene. The CDR3 DNA is TGTGCCAGCAGCTTCCGGACAGGGTATGGCTACACCTTC. Translating gives CASSFRTGYGYTF.

The V and J genes are TRBV24-1 and TRBJ1-2, with D uncertain. Germline V gene lookup returns CDR1 KGHDR and CDR2 SFDVKD. Between the trimmed V and J ends, which lost 4 bases and 6 bases, there was a span of 8 bases. The CDR3 loop spans 12 amino acids. CDR3 DNA sequence: TGTGCCACCAGTGACGGGGAGGATGGCTACACCTTC. Protein sequence: CATSDGEDGYTF.

This rearrangement joins TRBV19 to TRBJ1-5, with D possibly being TRBD1 (6 bases). The CDR3 has 16 amino acids. Germline CDR1 and CDR2: LNHDA and SQIVND (reference sequence). V was pared by 6 bases and J by 4 bases, with 19 bases between. CDR3 DNA: TGTGCCAGTAGCCCCCAGGGGTCCAGGGTTAATCAGCCCCAGCATTTT. Amino acid sequence: CASSPQGSRVNQPQHF.

The chain's CDR3 is CASRPGTVASYEQYF. DNA of the CDR3: TGTGCCAGCAGGCCCGGGACAGTGGCCTCCTACGAGCAGTACTTC. This chain connects TRBV6-5 to TRBJ2-7; 7 bases align to TRBD1. The CDR3 runs to 15 residues. Losses at the gene ends were 6 bases for V and 0 bases for J; bases not matched to a gene: 8. CDR1 is MNHEY and CDR2 is SVGAGI in the germline V gene.

The J gene is TRBJ2-3, the V gene TRBV3-1 (or the pseudogene TRBV3-2); TRBD2 is a possible D gene (6 bases). This CDR3 has 14 amino acids. Germline assignment: CDR1 LGHDT and CDR2 YNNKEL (reference sequence). V was trimmed by 0 bases and J by 10 bases, leaving 14 bases between them. CDR3 in DNA: TGTGCCAGCAGCCAAGAGCTGGCCCGCGGGGCGCAGTATTTT. The encoded protein is CASSQELARGAQYF.

This chain connects TRBV19 to TRBJ2-5, with 8 positions matching TRBD2. CDR3 length: 15 residues. Germline-derived CDR1 and CDR2 are LNHDA and SQIVND (reference sequence). With 3 bases clipped from V and 4 bases from J, the junction kept 7 bases outside the gene matches. The CDR3 bases are TGTGCCAGTAGTATTAGATCCGGGAGGGGAGAGACCCAGTACTTC. Amino acids: CASSIRSGRGETQYF. Supplemented by reference TRBV19 and TRBJ2-5, the full variable domain reads DGGITQSPKYLFRKEGQNVTLSCEQNLNHDAMYWYRQDPGQGLRLIYYSQIVNDFQKGDIAEGYSVSREKKESFPLTVTSAQKNPTAFYLCASSIRSGRGETQYFGPGTRLLVL.